Here is one T cell receptor beta chain with its context. The sample is drawn from a study of cytomegalovirus exposure and HLA in healthy donors. Sequencing used immunoSEQ multiplex PCR; TCRdb keeps in-frame clones, though not all of them. Of over 150,000 clones in the sample, 70% to 90% were seen once. This CDR3 comprises 13 residues. Germline values: CDR1 MNHEY, CDR2 SVGAGI. Trimming shortened V by 3 bases and J by 4 bases, and 9 bases separated the two germline ends. From the 120-subject validation cohort, which was separate from the roughly 680-subject first cohort, the donors were drawn. Sequencing was carried out using PBMCs. The chain has TRBV6-5 and TRBJ1-2, with D maybe TRBD1 (5 bases). The TCR comes from a man between 18 and 29 years old in good health and CMV-seropositive. The CDR3: CASSYDRSYGYTF. CDR3 sequence (DNA): TGTGCCAGCAGTTATGACAGAAGCTATGGCTACACCTTC.